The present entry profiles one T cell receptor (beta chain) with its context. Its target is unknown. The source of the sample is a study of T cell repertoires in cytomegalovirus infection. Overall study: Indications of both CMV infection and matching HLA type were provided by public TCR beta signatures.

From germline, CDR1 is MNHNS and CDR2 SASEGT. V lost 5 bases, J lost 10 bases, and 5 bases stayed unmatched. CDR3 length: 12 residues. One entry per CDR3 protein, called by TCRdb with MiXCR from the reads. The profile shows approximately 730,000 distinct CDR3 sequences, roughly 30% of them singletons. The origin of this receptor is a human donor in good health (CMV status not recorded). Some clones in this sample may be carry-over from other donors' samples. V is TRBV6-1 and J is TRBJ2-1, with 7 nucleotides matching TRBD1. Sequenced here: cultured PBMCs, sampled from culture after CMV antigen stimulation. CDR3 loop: CASSPYRGEQFF. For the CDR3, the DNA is TGTGCCAGCAGTCCCTACAGGGGCGAGCAGTTCTTC.